This T cell receptor beta chain was identified during a study of T-cell memory formation after mild COVID-19. Study findings and constraints: Contracting CD4+ clones sat mainly in CM and EM; CD8+ in EMRA. The pre-infection memory compartment contained some responding clones, suggesting cross-reactive memory joined. Clones shrinking between day 15 and 85 showed a balanced CD4/CD8 split, and those that grew later tilted toward CD4+.

A note on this clonotype: Its antigen is not identified.

Germline CDR1 DFQATT, CDR2 SNEGSKA (reference sequence). V lost 4 bases and J 4 bases, leaving 7 bases between the germline ends. CDR3 length: 11 residues. TCRdb reanalysed the 5' RACE reads using MiXCR and keeps one entry per CDR3 protein. The sample records about 400,000 distinct CDR3 sequences, less than 25% being singletons. The sequence was collected from an adult woman who had mild COVID-19 (a few samples of this study predate the infection). Cell type and time point are not known. The V call is TRBV20-1, the J call TRBJ1-1; no reliable D call. Sequencing was performed on PBMCs or a T cell subset sorted from them (not recorded which). CDR3 in DNA: TGCAGTGCTATATCAGGCACTGAAGCTTTCTTT. Translation: CSAISGTEAFF.